These 10 T cell receptor beta chains share one sample of origin, sequenced in a study of beta chain features in type 1 diabetes. Their antigen targets remain unknown. Study-level points and caveats: Across all four CD4+ subsets, people with type 1 diabetes showed modestly shorter TCRB CDR3s.

Since all of the isolated RNA was reverse transcribed, expressed TCRB transcripts were what got sequenced. Clones were read by immunoSEQ multiplex PCR, and TCRdb kept only the in-frame ones, dropping some. Of more than 550,000 clones listed, over 13% are singletons. Sample: naive CD4+ T cells from blood. Receptor source: a man younger than 30 with type 1 diabetes.

This clone was picked up a small number of times. The genes are TRBV7-9 and TRBJ1-1, with D maybe TRBD1 (5 bases). Germline V gene data show CDR1 as SEHNR and CDR2 as FQNEAQ (reference sequence). V lost 1 base, J lost 0 bases, and 12 bases lay in between. This CDR3 comprises 16 residues. The CDR3 bases are TGTGCCAGCAGCTTAGGGGGGACTGTCATGAACACTGAAGCTTTCTTT. Its translation: CASSLGGTVMNTEAFF.

About this clone itself: An end of the junction does not agree with germline; a read error may underlie this. The chain is built from TRBV2 and TRBJ2-1, with D possibly TRBD2 on 6 matching bases. Germline values: CDR1 SNHLY, CDR2 FYNNEI. The CDR3 consists of 15 residues. The CDR3 DNA follows: TGTGCCACCAGTGGAGACGGGACTGTCTACAATGAGCAGTTCTTC. It translates to CATSGDGTVYNEQFF. Variable domain in full (rest from reference TRBV2 and TRBJ2-1): EPEVTQTPSHQVTQMGQEVILRCVPISNHLYFYWYRQILGQKVEFLVSFYNNEISEKSEIFDDQFSVERPDGSNFTLKIRSTKLEDSAMYFCATSGDGTVYNEQFFGPGTRLTVL.

The gene calls are TRBV5-1 and TRBJ2-5; the D gene is possibly TRBD1 (5 bases). Between the trimmed V and J ends, which lost 0 bases and 7 bases, there was a span of 19 bases. The CDR3 runs 16 residues. In germline, CDR1 is SGHRS, CDR2 YFSETQ. The CDR3 coding sequence is TGCGCCAGCAGCTTGGGAACGACTCCCAGAAGGGGGACCCAGTACTTC. This gives the protein CASSLGTTPRRGTQYF.

The rearrangement links TRBV7-9 to TRBJ2-7; D gene uncertain. CDR1 SEHNR and CDR2 FQNEAQ come from the germline V gene (reference sequence). V gave up 1 base and J gave up 3 bases, with 10 bases separating them. The CDR3 covers 14 residues. The CDR3 here is CASSLEFRSYEQYF. In DNA form, the CDR3 reads TGTGCCAGCAGCTTAGAGTTTCGTAGCTACGAGCAGTACTTC.

CDR3 residues: CASSPFRRVAGAEETQYF. CDR3 DNA: TGTGCCAGCAGCCCCTTCCGTCGCGTGGCGGGAGCTGAAGAGACCCAGTACTTC. This chain joins TRBV11-2 and TRBJ2-5; the match to TRBD2 covers 7 bases. CDR1 is SGHAT and CDR2 is FQNNGV in the germline V gene. J was trimmed by 3 bases and V by 5 bases; bases with no gene match: 18. The CDR3 is 18 residues long.

This clone was counted a single time. The rearrangement joins TRBV19 to TRBJ1-5; TRBD1 matches at 7 bases. V lost 10 bases to trimming and J lost 6 bases; unmatched junction nucleotides: 9. The CDR3 runs 13 residues. The germline V gene encodes CDR1 LNHDA and CDR2 SQIVND (reference sequence). CDR3 protein: CATRKGASQPQHF. CDR3 sequence (DNA): TGTGCCACCAGAAAGGGGGCGAGTCAGCCCCAGCATTTT.

The chain has TRBV15 and TRBJ2-7; possibly TRBD2 for D (6 bases). Between the trimmed V and J ends, which lost 2 bases and 5 bases, there was a span of 19 bases. Per germline, CDR1 LNHNV and CDR2 YYDKDF (reference sequence). The CDR3 is made up of 16 amino acids. CDR3 loop: CATSRNRPGVNHEQYF. In DNA form, the CDR3 reads TGTGCCACCAGCAGAAACCGACCGGGGGTGAACCACGAGCAGTACTTC.

This chain connects TRBV15 to TRBJ1-3, with D tentatively TRBD1 (5 bases). V shed 7 bases and J shed 3 bases, with 22 bases lying between them. This CDR3 is 17 amino acids long. In germline, CDR1 is LNHNV, CDR2 YYDKDF (reference sequence). The CDR3 protein is CATTPTSEGTLGNTIYF. The CDR3 DNA reads as TGTGCCACCACCCCAACATCAGAGGGGACTCTTGGAAACACCATATATTTT.

The chain combines TRBV30 with TRBJ2-7, with D unclear. Per the germline V gene, CDR1 is GTSNPN and CDR2 is SVGIG (reference sequence). This CDR3 has 13 amino acids. V was pared by 3 bases and J by 3 bases, with 12 bases between. The CDR3 DNA is TGTGCCTGGAGAAGAGTGGGCGGCTACGAGCAGTACTTC. This codes for CAWRRVGGYEQYF.

The chain is built from TRBV14 and TRBJ2-3, with unresolved D. The germline V gene encodes CDR1 SGHDN and CDR2 FVKESK. V gave up 5 bases and J gave up 2 bases, with 8 bases separating them. This CDR3 spans 13 amino acids. Here the CDR3 DNA reads TGTGCCAGCAGCAGTCAGTACACAGATACGCAGTATTTT. Translation gives CASSSQYTDTQYF.